Sequencing of this TCR beta chain was carried out in a study of T cells in Graves' hyperthyroidism and ophthalmopathy. Study-level information: Peripheral blood was obtained at initial diagnosis, preceding any treatment.

The length of the CDR3 is 16 residues. V was cut by 1 base and J by 2 bases, with 15 bases left in between. Germline CDR1 is SGHTA and CDR2 is FQGNSA. Amplified TCR beta CDR3 regions came from RNA transcripts. A first-round RT-PCR of the TCR CDR3 used the HTBI primer set. TCRdb called the multiplex PCR reads again in MiXCR, with one record for every CDR3 protein. The repertoire holds roughly 420,000 distinct CDR3 sequences, with 15% to 18% as singletons. This TCR was recovered from a woman under 30 with Graves' hyperthyroidism. The chain recombines TRBV7-2 with TRBJ2-7, with D possibly being TRBD2 (6 bases). Sequencing was carried out using blood. CDR3 in DNA: TGTGCCAGCAGCTTAGAATGGGGAGGAGGCGCCTACGAGCAGTACTTC. It yields the protein CASSLEWGGGAYEQYF.